A single TCR beta chain is shown here with its context. The CDR3 is made up of 14 amino acids. Germline V gives CDR1 SEHNR, CDR2 FQNEAQ (reference sequence). The ends lost 1 base at V and 4 bases at J; junction bases unmatched: 3. The table came from immunoSEQ multiplex PCR; TCRdb's copy has only in-frame clones and leaves some out. The repertoire has 200,000 or so clones, about nine tenths of them found once; the top ten carry approximately 2.5%. This sample stems from a study of T cell responses to AZD1222 COVID-19 vaccine. The material was peripheral blood, obtained on day 0 of MenACWY control vaccination. The rearrangement uses TRBV7-9 and TRBJ1-1; 7 bases agree with TRBD1. The sequence derives from an adult in good health. CDR3 nucleotides: TGTGCCAGCAGCTTAGACAGGGGAGGCACTGAAGCTTTCTTT. Translating it yields CASSLDRGGTEAFF.